These 19 T cell receptor beta chains were sequenced from one sample in a study of T cell responses to AZD1222 COVID-19 vaccine. TCRdb's table, derived via immunoSEQ multiplex PCR, lists solely in-frame clones and lacks some. The table lists about 85,000 clones, 90% of them singletons. This specimen was peripheral blood, taken on day 0 of AZD1222 vaccination. The receptors here all came from an adult in good health.

The gene calls are TRBV28 and TRBJ2-5; TRBD2 might be the D (6 bases). This CDR3 region has 15 residues. V was trimmed by 6 bases and J by 5 bases, leaving 19 bases between them. Germline lookup yields CDR1 MDHEN and CDR2 SYDVKM. CDR3 sequence (DNA): TGTGCCAGCAGCTCACCGCGGGACCCGGGGGAGACCCAGTACTTC. Its protein product is CASSSPRDPGETQYF. Variable domain in full (rest from reference TRBV28 and TRBJ2-5): DVKVTQSSRYLVKRTGEKVFLECVQDMDHENMFWYRQDPGLGLRLIYFSYDVKMKEKGDIPEGYSVSREKKERFSLILESASTNQTSMYLCASSSPRDPGETQYFGPGTRLLVL.

V and J are TRBV7-6 and TRBJ1-3; perhaps TRBD1 as D (6 bases). The CDR3 contains 15 residues. The V and J ends lost 5 bases and 0 bases respectively, with 11 bases between them. Germline values: CDR1 SGHVS, CDR2 FNYEAQ. The CDR3 sequence: CASSAGQPSGNTIYF. The CDR3 DNA follows: TGTGCCAGCAGCGCCGGACAGCCCTCTGGAAACACCATATATTTT.

A remark on this clone: A read error may account for a junction end that differs from germline. The V and J genes are TRBV18 and TRBJ2-7; 7 nucleotides match TRBD2. The length of the CDR3 is 16 residues. Looked up from germline, CDR1 is KGHSH and CDR2 is LQKENI. CDR3 nucleotide sequence: TGTGCCAGCGCACCATGGGGGGGGACTATATCCTACGAGCAGTACTTC. It encodes CASAPWGGTISYEQYF.

J is TRBJ2-7 and V is TRBV7-9; D possibly corresponds to TRBD2 (6 bases). There are 14 residues in the CDR3. CDR1 is SEHNR, CDR2 FQNEAQ, per germline (reference sequence). Trimming cost V 7 bases and J 0 bases, with 13 bases left between them. This CDR3 is CASTSAGGSYEQYF. For the CDR3, the DNA is TGTGCCAGCACTAGCGCTGGCGGCTCCTACGAGCAGTACTTC.

The V gene is TRBV12-3 or TRBV12-4, the J gene TRBJ1-3; unclear D gene. V dropped 5 bases and J dropped 6 bases, with 11 bases sitting between them. The CDR3 spans 13 residues. The CDR3 DNA follows: TGTGCCAGCAGTCTCCAGTTGCCAAACACCATATATTTT. Its protein product is CASSLQLPNTIYF.

The V and J genes are TRBV5-6 and TRBJ2-5; a weak D match, TRBD2 (6 bases). The germline V and J ends were trimmed by 2 bases and 4 bases, with 9 bases remaining between them. Germline assignment: CDR1 SGHDT and CDR2 YYEEEE. The CDR3 covers 13 residues. For the CDR3, the DNA is TGTGCCAGCAGCTTCCAGGGAGGAGAGACCCAGTACTTC. It is translated as CASSFQGGETQYF.

The rearrangement links TRBV29-1 to TRBJ1-1; no clear D. This CDR3 has 12 residues. Trimming pared 1 base from V and 3 bases from J, leaving 6 bases between. Germline V gene lookup returns CDR1 SQVTM and CDR2 ANQGSEA. CDR3 protein: CSVEAGHTEAFF. In DNA form, the CDR3 reads TGCAGCGTTGAAGCTGGGCACACTGAAGCTTTCTTT.

The rearrangement joins TRBV27 to TRBJ1-6, with D tentatively TRBD1 (6 bases). The V end lost 5 bases, the J end lost 7 bases, and 15 bases lay between the germline ends. This CDR3 region has 15 residues. Germline V gene sequence: CDR1 MNHEY, CDR2 SMNVEV (reference sequence). As DNA, the CDR3 is TGTGCCAGCAGTCTACAGGGTTCTCCCAATTCACCCCTCCACTTT. It specifies CASSLQGSPNSPLHF.

The chain employs TRBV28 and TRBJ2-3; D is unresolved. This CDR3 is built from 15 residues. The ends were cut back, 2 bases at V and 1 base at J, with 10 bases in the middle. Germline values: CDR1 MDHEN, CDR2 SYDVKM. The CDR3 DNA reads as TGTGCCAGCAGTTTACCAAGGGCGGGCACAGATACGCAGTATTTT. Its translation: CASSLPRAGTDTQYF.

This clone appeared a few times. The CDR3: CATSDLLAGDDEQFF. CDR3 DNA: TGTGCCACCAGTGATTTACTAGCGGGAGACGATGAGCAGTTCTTC. The chain joins TRBV24-1 to TRBJ2-1; the match to TRBD2 covers 11 bases. CDR1 is KGHDR and CDR2 is SFDVKD in the germline V gene. J gave up 8 bases and V 1 base, and 3 bases lay outside the gene matches. The CDR3 length is 15 residues.

This chain joins TRBV6-1 and TRBJ1-2; perhaps TRBD1 as D (5 bases). Germline V gene lookup returns CDR1 MNHNS and CDR2 SASEGT. Trimming took 2 bases from V and 1 from J, leaving 11 bases between them. The CDR3 consists of 15 residues. The CDR3 loop is CASSERRQLNYGYTF. The CDR3 nucleotides read TGTGCCAGCAGTGAAAGGCGACAGCTTAACTATGGCTACACCTTC.

This chain links TRBV12-3 or TRBV12-4 with TRBJ1-4; D gene uncertain. The CDR3 length is 13 residues. V was trimmed by 6 bases and J by 5 bases, leaving 10 bases between them. CDR3 in DNA: TGTGCCAGCAGAACGGGAGCAAATGAAAAACTGTTTTTT. Amino acids: CASRTGANEKLFF.

This chain joins TRBV2 and TRBJ2-2; D remains ambiguous. V was shortened by 7 bases and J by 2 bases, with 11 bases between the two germline ends. This CDR3 is 14 amino acids long. The germline V gene has CDR1 SNHLY and CDR2 FYNNEI. The CDR3 nucleotides read TGTGCCAGCAAGCCTTACTTAAACACCGGGGAGCTGTTTTTT. Protein sequence: CASKPYLNTGELFF.

The chain uses TRBV19 and TRBJ1-3; no definite D call. This CDR3 contains 14 residues. With 3 bases removed from V and 0 bases from J, the gap between germline ends came to 6 bases. Germline V gene lookup returns CDR1 LNHDA and CDR2 SQIVND (reference sequence). CDR3 DNA: TGTGCCAGTAGTATTGGCGGCTCTGGAAACACCATATATTTT. Encoded protein: CASSIGGSGNTIYF.

This clone came up once. The chain recombines TRBV4-1 with TRBJ2-3; no clear D. Germline V CDR1 and CDR2: MGHRA, YSYEKL. V lost 1 base and J 4 bases, leaving 12 bases between the germline ends. The CDR3 spans 15 residues. This CDR3 is CASSQGERLADTQYF. DNA for the CDR3: TGCGCCAGCAGCCAAGGGGAACGGCTTGCAGATACGCAGTATTTT.

The table lists this clone with a few counts. The chain recombines TRBV27 with TRBJ1-2; no reliable D call. V shed 7 bases and J shed 8 bases, with 14 bases lying between them. Germline lookup yields CDR1 MNHEY and CDR2 SMNVEV (reference sequence). The CDR3 runs to 12 residues. CDR3 amino acids: CASTSGSGGYTF. CDR3 sequence (DNA): TGTGCCAGCACGTCGGGGAGCGGCGGCTACACCTTC.

This clone was found a few times. The J gene is TRBJ1-5, the V gene TRBV28, with 10 nucleotides matching TRBD1. Germline V gene sequence: CDR1 MDHEN, CDR2 SYDVKM. Trimming cost V 3 bases and J 4 bases; bases outside gene matches: 3. This CDR3 comprises 15 residues. CDR3 loop: CASSFRDRGNQPQHF. The CDR3 coding sequence is TGTGCCAGCAGTTTCAGGGACAGGGGTAATCAGCCCCAGCATTTT.

This chain connects TRBV9 to TRBJ2-1; 7 nucleotides align to TRBD2. The CDR3 consists of 15 residues. Germline CDR1 SGDLS, CDR2 YYNGEE. V shed 0 bases, J shed 8 bases, and the junction held 8 bases outside the gene matches. The CDR3 sequence is CASSVVGTRGDEQFF. Written as DNA, the CDR3 is TGTGCCAGCAGCGTAGTTGGTACCCGGGGGGATGAGCAGTTCTTC.

The rearrangement uses TRBV2 and TRBJ1-1; tentative D call: TRBD1 (6 bases). This CDR3 has 13 residues. Per the germline V gene, CDR1 is SNHLY and CDR2 is FYNNEI. V shed 6 bases and J shed 4 bases, with 12 bases lying between them. CDR3 coding DNA: TGTGCCAGCAGGTTACAGGGAGGCACTGAAGCTTTCTTT. Translating it yields CASRLQGGTEAFF. Complete variable domain (other parts from reference TRBV2 and TRBJ1-1): EPEVTQTPSHQVTQMGQEVILRCVPISNHLYFYWYRQILGQKVEFLVSFYNNEISEKSEIFDDQFSVERPDGSNFTLKIRSTKLEDSAMYFCASRLQGGTEAFFGQGTRLTVV.